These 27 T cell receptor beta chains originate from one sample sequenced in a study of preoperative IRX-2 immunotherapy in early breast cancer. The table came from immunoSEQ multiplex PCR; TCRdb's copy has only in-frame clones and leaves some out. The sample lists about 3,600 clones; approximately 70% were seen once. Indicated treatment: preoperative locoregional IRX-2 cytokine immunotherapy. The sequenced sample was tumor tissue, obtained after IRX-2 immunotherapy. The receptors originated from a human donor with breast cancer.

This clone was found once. The CDR3 nucleotides are TGTGCAAGTCGCTCCAGCCGGACTAGCGGAATAGCCAAAAACATTCAGTACTTC. Translating gives CASRSSRTSGIAKNIQYF. The genes are TRBV12-2 and TRBJ2-4; TRBD2, as called in the table, went unchecked against the DNA. TRBV12-2 is a pseudogene segment. CDR3 size: 18 residues.

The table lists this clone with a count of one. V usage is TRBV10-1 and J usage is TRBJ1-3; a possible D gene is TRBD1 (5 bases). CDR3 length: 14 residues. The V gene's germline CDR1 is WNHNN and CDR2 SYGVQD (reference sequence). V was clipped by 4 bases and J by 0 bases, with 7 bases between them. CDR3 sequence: CASSGQSSGNTIYF. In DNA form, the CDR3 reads TGCGCCAGCAGTGGACAGAGCTCTGGAAACACCATATATTTT.

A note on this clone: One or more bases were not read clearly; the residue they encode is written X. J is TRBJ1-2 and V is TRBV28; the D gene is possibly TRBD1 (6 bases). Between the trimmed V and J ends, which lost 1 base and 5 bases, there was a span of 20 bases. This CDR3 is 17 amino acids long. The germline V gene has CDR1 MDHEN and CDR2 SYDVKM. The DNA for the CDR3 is TGTGCCAGCAGTTTATTGTCAGGGGAAGGGKCGGGGTATGGCTACACCTTC. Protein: CASSLLSGEGXGYGYTF.

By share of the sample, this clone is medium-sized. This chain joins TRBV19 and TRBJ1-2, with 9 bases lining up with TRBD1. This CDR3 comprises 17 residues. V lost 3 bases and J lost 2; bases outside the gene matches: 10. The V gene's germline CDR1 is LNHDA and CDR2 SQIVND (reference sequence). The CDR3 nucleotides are TGTGCCAGTAGTATTCCCGGGACAGGGACTGGGAACTATGGCTACACCTTC. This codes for CASSIPGTGTGNYGYTF.

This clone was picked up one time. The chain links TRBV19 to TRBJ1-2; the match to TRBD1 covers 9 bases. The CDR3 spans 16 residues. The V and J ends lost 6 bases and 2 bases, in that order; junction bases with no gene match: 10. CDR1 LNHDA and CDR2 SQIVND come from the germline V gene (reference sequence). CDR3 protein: CASSPSGTGLNYGYTF. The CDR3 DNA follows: TGTGCCAGTAGCCCCTCCGGGACAGGGCTAAACTATGGCTACACCTTC.

The CDR3 DNA reads TGCGCCAGCAGCCAAGGGGCAGGGGGCACTGAAGCTTTCTTT. Residues: CASSQGAGGTEAFF. The chain is built from TRBV1 and TRBJ1-1; the table assigns TRBD1, which was not confirmed against the DNA. TRBV1 is shown as a pseudogene. The CDR3 is 14 residues long.

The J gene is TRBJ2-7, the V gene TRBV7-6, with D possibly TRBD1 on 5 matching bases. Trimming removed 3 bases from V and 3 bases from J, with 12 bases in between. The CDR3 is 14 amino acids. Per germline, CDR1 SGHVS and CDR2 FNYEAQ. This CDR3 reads CASSFGDQGYEQYF. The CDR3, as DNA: TGTGCCAGCAGCTTTGGGGATCAGGGCTACGAGCAGTACTTC. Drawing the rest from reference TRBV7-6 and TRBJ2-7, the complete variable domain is GAGVSQSPRYKVTKRGQDVALRCDPISGHVSLYWYRQALGQGPEFLTYFNYEAQQDKSGLPNDRFSAERPEGSISTLTIQRTEQRDSAMYRCASSFGDQGYEQYFGPGTRLTVT.

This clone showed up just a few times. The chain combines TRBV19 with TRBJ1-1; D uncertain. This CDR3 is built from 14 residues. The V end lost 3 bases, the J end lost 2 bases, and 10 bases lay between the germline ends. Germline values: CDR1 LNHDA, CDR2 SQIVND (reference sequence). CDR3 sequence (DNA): TGTGCCAGTAGTATCCAACATTTCAACACTGAAGCTTTCTTT. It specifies CASSIQHFNTEAFF.

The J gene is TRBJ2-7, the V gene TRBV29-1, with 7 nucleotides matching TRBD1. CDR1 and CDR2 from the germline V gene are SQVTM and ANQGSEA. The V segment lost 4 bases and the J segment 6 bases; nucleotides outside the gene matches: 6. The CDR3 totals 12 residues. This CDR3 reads CSVGGGYGEQYF. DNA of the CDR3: TGCAGCGTTGGAGGGGGCTACGGCGAGCAGTACTTC.

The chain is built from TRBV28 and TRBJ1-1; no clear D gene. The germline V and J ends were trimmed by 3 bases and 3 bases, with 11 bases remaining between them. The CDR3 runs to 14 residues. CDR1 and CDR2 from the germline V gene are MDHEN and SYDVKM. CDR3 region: CASSLSGRYTEAFF. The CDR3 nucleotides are TGTGCCAGCAGTTTGAGCGGCAGATACACTGAAGCTTTCTTT.

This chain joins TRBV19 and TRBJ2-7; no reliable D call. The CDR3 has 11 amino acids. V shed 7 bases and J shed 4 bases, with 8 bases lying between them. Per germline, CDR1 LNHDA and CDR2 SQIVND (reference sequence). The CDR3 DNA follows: TGTGCCAGTAAAATGCAGTACGAGCAGTACTTC. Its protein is CASKMQYEQYF.

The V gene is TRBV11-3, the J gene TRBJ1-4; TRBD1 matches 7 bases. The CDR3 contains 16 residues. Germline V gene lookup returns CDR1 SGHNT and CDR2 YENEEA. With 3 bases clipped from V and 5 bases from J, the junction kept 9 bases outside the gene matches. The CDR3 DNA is TGTGCCAGCAGCTTCGGAGGACAGGTGCGCAATGAAAAACTGTTTTTT. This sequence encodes CASSFGGQVRNEKLFF. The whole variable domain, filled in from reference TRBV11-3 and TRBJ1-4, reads EAGVVQSPRYKIIEKKQPVAFWCNPISGHNTLYWYLQNLGQGPELLIRYENEEAVDDSQLPKDRFSAERLKGVDSTLKIQPAELGDSAVYLCASSFGGQVRNEKLFFGSGTQLSVL.

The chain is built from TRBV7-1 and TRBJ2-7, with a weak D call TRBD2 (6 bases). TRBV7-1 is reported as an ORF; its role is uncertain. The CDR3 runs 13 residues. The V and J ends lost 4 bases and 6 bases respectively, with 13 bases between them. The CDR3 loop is CASSLVLAVEQYF. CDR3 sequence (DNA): TGTGCCAGCAGCTTAGTACTAGCTGTCGAGCAGTACTTC.

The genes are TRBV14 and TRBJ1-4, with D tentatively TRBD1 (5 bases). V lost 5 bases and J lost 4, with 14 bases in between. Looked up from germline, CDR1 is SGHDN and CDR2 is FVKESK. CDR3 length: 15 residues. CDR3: CASSDEGRSNEKLFF. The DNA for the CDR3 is TGTGCCAGCAGCGACGAGGGACGGAGTAATGAAAAACTGTTTTTT.

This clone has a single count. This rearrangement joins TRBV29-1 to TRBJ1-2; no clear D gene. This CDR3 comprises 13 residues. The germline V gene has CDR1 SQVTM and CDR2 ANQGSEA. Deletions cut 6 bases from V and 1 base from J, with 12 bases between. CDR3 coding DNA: TGCAGCGTCCACGCACTCAGTAACTATGGCTACACCTTC. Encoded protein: CSVHALSNYGYTF.

CDR3: CASSRTDTNQPQHF. CDR3 in DNA: TGTGCCAGCTCACGGACAGACACCAATCAGCCCCAGCATTTT. The chain carries TRBV18 and TRBJ1-5, with D perhaps matching TRBD1 (6 bases). V gave up 4 bases and J gave up 3 bases, with 10 bases separating them. The germline V gene encodes CDR1 KGHSH and CDR2 LQKENI. This CDR3 region has 14 residues.

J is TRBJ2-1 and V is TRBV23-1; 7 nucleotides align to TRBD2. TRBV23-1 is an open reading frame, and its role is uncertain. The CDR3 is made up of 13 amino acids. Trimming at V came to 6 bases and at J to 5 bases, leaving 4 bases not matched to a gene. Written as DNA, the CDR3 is TGCGCCAGCAGCGCGGGAGCTAACAATGAGCAGTTCTTC. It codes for CASSAGANNEQFF.

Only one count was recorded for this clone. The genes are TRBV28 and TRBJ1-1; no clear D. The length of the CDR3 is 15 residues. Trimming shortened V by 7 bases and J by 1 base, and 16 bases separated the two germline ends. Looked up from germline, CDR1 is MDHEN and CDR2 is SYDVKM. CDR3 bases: TGTGCCAGCACCGAAAACGGGGTAGGGAACACTGAAGCTTTCTTT. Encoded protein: CASTENGVGNTEAFF.

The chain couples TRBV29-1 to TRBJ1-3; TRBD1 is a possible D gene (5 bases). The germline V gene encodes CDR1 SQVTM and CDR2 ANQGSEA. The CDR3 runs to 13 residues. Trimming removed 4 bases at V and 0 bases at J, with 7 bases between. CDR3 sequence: CSVGQHSGNTIYF. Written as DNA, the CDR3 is TGCAGCGTTGGACAGCACTCTGGAAACACCATATATTTT.

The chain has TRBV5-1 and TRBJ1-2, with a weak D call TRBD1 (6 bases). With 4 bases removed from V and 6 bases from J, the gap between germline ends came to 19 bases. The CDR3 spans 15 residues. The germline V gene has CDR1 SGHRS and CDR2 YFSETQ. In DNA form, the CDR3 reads TGCGCCAGCAGCCTCCGGGACACCTCCTCCAATGGCTACACCTTC. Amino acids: CASSLRDTSSNGYTF.

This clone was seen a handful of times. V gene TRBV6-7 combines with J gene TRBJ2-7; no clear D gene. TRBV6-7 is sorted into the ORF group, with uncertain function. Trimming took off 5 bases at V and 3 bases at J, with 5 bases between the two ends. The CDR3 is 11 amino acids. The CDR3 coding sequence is TGTGCCAGCAGTACCAGCTACGAGCAGTACTTC. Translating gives CASSTSYEQYF.

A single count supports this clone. CDR3 protein: CASSLVGSGRWGETQYF. Here the CDR3 DNA reads TGTGCCAGCAGCTTAGTTGGTAGCGGGAGGTGGGGGGAGACCCAGTACTTC. This chain joins TRBV7-6 and TRBJ2-5, with 10 bases that match TRBD2. V gave up 1 base and J gave up 5 bases; unmatched junction bases: 10. This CDR3 comprises 17 residues. Looked up from germline, CDR1 is SGHVS and CDR2 is FNYEAQ.

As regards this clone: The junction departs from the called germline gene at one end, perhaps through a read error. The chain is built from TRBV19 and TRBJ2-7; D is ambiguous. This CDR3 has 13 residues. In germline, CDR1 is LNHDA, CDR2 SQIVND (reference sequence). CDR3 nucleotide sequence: TGTGCCAGTAATATAGCCAGGTACTACGAGCAGTACTTC. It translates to CASNIARYYEQYF.

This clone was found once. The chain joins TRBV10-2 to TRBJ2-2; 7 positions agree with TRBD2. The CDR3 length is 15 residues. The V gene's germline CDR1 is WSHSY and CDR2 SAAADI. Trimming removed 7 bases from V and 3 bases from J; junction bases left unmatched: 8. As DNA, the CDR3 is TGCGCCAGCACCGGGACGGGAGGCTACACCGGGGAGCTGTTTTTT. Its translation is CASTGTGGYTGELFF.

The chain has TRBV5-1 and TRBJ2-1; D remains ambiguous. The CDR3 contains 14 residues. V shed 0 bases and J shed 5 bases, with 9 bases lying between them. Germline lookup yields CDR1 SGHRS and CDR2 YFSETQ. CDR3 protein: CASSLDLGNNEQFF. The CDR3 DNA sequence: TGCGCCAGCAGCTTGGATTTAGGTAACAATGAGCAGTTCTTC.

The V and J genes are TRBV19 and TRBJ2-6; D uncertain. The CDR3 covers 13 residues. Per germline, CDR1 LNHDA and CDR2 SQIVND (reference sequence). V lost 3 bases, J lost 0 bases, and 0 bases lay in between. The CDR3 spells CASSISGANVLTF. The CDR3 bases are TGTGCCAGTAGTATCTCTGGGGCCAACGTCCTGACTTTC.

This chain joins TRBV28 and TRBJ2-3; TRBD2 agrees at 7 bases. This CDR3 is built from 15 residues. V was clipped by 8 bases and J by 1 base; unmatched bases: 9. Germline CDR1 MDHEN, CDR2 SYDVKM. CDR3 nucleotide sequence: TGTGCCAGCTACTCCCGGGAGGCCGGCACAGATACGCAGTATTTT. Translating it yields CASYSREAGTDTQYF. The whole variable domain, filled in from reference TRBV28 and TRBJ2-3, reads DVKVTQSSRYLVKRTGEKVFLECVQDMDHENMFWYRQDPGLGLRLIYFSYDVKMKEKGDIPEGYSVSREKKERFSLILESASTNQTSMYLCASYSREAGTDTQYFGPGTRLTVL.